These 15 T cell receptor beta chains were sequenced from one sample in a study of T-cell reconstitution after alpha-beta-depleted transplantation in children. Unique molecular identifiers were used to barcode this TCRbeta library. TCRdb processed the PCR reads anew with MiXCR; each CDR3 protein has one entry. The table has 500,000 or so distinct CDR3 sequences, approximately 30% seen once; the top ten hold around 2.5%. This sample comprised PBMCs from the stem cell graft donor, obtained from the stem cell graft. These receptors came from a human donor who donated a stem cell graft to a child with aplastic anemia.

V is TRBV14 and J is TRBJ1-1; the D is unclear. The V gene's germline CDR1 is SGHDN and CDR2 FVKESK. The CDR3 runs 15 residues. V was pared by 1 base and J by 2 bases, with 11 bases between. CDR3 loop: CASSQVKVFNTEAFF. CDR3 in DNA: TGTGCCAGCAGCCAAGTAAAGGTTTTTAACACTGAAGCTTTCTTT.

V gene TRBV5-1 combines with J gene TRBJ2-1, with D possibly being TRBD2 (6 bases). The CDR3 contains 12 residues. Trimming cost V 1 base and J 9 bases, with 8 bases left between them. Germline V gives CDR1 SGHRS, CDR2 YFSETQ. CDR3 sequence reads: CASSLRRGEQFF. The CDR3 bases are TGCGCCAGCAGCTTGAGGCGGGGTGAGCAGTTCTTC.

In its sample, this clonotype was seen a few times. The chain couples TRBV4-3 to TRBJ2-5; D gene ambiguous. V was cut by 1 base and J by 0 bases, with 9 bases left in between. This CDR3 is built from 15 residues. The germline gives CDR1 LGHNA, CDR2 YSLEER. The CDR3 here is CASSQGLGYQETQYF. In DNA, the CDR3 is TGCGCCAGCAGCCAAGGTCTGGGCTACCAAGAGACCCAGTACTTC.

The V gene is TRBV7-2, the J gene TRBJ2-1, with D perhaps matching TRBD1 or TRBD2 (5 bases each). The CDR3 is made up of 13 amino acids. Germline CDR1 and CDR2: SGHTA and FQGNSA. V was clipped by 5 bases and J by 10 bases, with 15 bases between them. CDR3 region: CASSPGPSREQFF. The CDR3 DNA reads TGTGCCAGCAGCCCGGGACCGTCCAGGGAGCAGTTCTTC.

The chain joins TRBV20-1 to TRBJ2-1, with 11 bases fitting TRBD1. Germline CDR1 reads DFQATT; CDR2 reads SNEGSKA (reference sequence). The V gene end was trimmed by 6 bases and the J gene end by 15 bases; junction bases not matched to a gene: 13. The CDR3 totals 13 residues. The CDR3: CSASGQGGSAGFF. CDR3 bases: TGCAGTGCATCGGGACAGGGGGGCTCTGCGGGGTTCTTC.

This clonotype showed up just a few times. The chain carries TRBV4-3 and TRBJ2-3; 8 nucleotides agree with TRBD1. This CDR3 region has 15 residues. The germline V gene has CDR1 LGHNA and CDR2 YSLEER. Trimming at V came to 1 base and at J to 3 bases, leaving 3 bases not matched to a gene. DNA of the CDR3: TGCGCCAGCAGCCAAGGGACAGGGAGGACAGATACGCAGTATTTT. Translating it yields CASSQGTGRTDTQYF.

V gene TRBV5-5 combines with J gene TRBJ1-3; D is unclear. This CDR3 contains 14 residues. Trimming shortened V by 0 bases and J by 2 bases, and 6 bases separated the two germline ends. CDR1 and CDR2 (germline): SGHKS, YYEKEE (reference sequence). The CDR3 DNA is TGTGCCAGCAGCTTGGAGTTTCCTGGAAACACCATATATTTT. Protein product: CASSLEFPGNTIYF.

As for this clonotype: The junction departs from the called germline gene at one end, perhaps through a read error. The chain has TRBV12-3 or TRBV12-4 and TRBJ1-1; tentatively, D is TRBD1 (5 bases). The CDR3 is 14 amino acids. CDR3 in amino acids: CASSFLRQNSEAFF. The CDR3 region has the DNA TGTGCCAGCAGTTTTTTAAGACAGAACTCTGAAGCTTTCTTT.

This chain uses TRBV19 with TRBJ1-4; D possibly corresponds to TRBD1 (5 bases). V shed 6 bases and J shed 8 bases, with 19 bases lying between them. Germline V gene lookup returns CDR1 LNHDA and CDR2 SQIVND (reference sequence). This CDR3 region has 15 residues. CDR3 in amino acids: CASRMGLQRTEKLFF. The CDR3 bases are TGTGCCAGTAGAATGGGACTTCAACGGACGGAAAAACTGTTTTTT.

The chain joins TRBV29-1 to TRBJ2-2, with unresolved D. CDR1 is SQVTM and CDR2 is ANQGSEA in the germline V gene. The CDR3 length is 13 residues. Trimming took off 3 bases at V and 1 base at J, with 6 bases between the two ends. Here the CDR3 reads CSVDHRNTGELFF. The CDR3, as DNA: TGCAGCGTTGACCACCGGAACACCGGGGAGCTGTTTTTT.

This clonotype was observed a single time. CDR3 in amino acids: CASSDRAPPTTNEKLFF. CDR3 nucleotide sequence: TGTGCCAGCAGCGACAGGGCGCCCCCAACAACTAATGAAAAACTGTTTTTT. The chain couples TRBV12-3 or TRBV12-4 to TRBJ1-4, with TRBD1 matching 7 bases. The CDR3 consists of 17 residues. V lost 6 bases and J lost 0; bases outside the gene matches: 10.

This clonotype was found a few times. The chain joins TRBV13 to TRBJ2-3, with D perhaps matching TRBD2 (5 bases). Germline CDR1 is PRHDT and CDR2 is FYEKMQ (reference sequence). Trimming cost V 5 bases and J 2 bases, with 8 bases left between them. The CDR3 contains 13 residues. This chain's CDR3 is CASSPGLTDTQYF. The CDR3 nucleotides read TGTGCCAGCAGCCCCGGACTCACAGATACGCAGTATTTT.

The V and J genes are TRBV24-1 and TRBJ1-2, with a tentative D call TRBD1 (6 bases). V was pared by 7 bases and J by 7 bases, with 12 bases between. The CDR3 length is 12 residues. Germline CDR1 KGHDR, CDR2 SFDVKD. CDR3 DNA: TGTGCCACCAGCTCAGGGGTTGGTGGCTACACCTTC. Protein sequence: CATSSGVGGYTF.

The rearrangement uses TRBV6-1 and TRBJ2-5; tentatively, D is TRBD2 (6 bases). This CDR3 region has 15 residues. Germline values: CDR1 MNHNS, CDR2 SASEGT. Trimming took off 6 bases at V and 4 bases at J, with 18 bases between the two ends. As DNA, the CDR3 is TGTGCCAGCAGACCTCCTGGGGGGAAAACAGAGACCCAGTACTTC. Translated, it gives CASRPPGGKTETQYF.

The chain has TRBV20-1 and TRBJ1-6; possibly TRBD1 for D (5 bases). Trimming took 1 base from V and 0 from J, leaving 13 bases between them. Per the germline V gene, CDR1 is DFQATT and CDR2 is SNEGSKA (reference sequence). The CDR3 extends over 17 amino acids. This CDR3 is CSARAGPVSSYNSPLHF. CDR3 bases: TGCAGTGCTAGAGCGGGGCCTGTAAGCTCCTATAATTCACCCCTCCACTTT.